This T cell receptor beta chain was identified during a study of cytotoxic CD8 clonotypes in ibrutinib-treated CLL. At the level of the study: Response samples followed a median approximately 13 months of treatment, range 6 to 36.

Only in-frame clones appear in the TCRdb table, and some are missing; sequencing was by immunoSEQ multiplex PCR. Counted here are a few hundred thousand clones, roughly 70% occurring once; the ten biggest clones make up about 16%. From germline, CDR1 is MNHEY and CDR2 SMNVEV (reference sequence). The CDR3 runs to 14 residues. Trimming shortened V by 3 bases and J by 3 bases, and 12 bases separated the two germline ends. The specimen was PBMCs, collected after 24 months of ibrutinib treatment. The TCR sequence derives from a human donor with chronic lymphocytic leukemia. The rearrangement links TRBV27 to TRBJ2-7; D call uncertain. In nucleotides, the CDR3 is TGTGCCAGCAGTTTGGAAGTCCGACACTACGAGCAGTACTTC. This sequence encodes CASSLEVRHYEQYF.